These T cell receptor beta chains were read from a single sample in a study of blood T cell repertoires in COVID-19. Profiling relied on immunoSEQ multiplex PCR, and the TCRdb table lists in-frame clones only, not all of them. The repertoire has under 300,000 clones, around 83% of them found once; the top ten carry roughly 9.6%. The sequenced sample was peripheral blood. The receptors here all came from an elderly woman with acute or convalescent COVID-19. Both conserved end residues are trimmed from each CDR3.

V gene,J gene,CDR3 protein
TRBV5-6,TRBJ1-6,ASSFDRASYSPLH
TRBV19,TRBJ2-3,ASRKRGGSTDTQY
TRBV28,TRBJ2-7,ASSAGGDRDYEQY
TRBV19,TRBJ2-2,ASTGQRNTGELF
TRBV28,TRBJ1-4,ATSPPGTGVEKLF
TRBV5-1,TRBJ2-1,ASSLEAGGYNEQF
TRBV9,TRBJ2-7,ASSPRQGPYEQY
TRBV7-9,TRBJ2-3,ASSLAASPSTDTQY
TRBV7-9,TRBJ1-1,ASSLALGLNTEAF
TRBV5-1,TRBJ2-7,ASSLEGQGWFYEQY
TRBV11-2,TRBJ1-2,ASSLGDGGYGYT
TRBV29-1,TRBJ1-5,SVVRSWVRSQPQH